A selection of T cell receptor beta chains follows, all from one sample in a study of CD4 T cells in relation to SARS-CoV-2 and coronaviruses. Clones were read by immunoSEQ multiplex PCR, and TCRdb kept only the in-frame ones, dropping some. The sample holds about 59,000 clones; about nine tenths are singletons and the top ten take around 1.5%. The sequenced material came from memory CD4+ T cells from PBMCs. Receptors were obtained from a human donor in good health. Each CDR3 is given with its conserved first and last residue. D genes are given only for firm matches. Not all rows give a size; the values are once, few, many and, for expanded clones, a class.

CDR3nt: TGTGCCATCAGCGAGACAGGTTTCACCGGGGAGCTGTTTTTT
CDR3aa: CAISETGFTGELFF
v_gene: TRBV10-3
d_gene: -
j_gene: TRBJ2-2
abundance: -

CDR3nt: TGTGCCAGCAGGGTTTCCGATGAGCAGTTCTTC
CDR3aa: CASRVSDEQFF
v_gene: TRBV12-3/TRBV12-4
d_gene: -
j_gene: TRBJ2-1
abundance: -

CDR3nt: TGTGCCATCAGTCAGGGGCTGGAGGGCAATCAGCCCCAGCATTTT
CDR3aa: CAISQGLEGNQPQHF
v_gene: TRBV10-3
d_gene: -
j_gene: TRBJ1-5
abundance: -

CDR3nt: TGTGCCAGCAGGCTATGGACAGGGGGGGGACAGCCCCAGCATTTT
CDR3aa: CASRLWTGGGQPQHF
v_gene: TRBV28
d_gene: TRBD1
j_gene: TRBJ1-5
abundance: -

CDR3nt: TGTGCCAGCAGCTTATATGTGGGGGAGCAGTACTTC
CDR3aa: CASSLYVGEQYF
v_gene: TRBV7-3
d_gene: -
j_gene: TRBJ2-7
abundance: -

CDR3nt: TGTGCCAGTACAAACAGGGAATTGAGCAATGAGCAGTTCTTC
CDR3aa: CASTNRELSNEQFF
v_gene: TRBV19
d_gene: -
j_gene: TRBJ2-1
abundance: -

CDR3nt: TGTGCCAGCAGTCCCCTTATACGGACTAGCGGGAGCACCGGGGAGCTGTTTTTT
CDR3aa: CASSPLIRTSGSTGELFF
v_gene: TRBV27
d_gene: TRBD2
j_gene: TRBJ2-2
abundance: -

CDR3nt: TGCGCCAGCAGCTTGGCAGTAGGCGGGAGCTCCTACAATGAGCAGTTCTTC
CDR3aa: CASSLAVGGSSYNEQFF
v_gene: TRBV5-1
d_gene: TRBD2
j_gene: TRBJ2-1
abundance: -

CDR3nt: TGTGCCAGCAGTGAAGGGGGGAGAGGCGAGCAGTACTTC
CDR3aa: CASSEGGRGEQYF
v_gene: TRBV6-1
d_gene: -
j_gene: TRBJ2-7
abundance: -

CDR3nt: TGCGCCAGCAGCATAGGACTAGCGGGAGGGGAGCAGTACTTC
CDR3aa: CASSIGLAGGEQYF
v_gene: TRBV5-1
d_gene: TRBD2
j_gene: TRBJ2-7
abundance: -

CDR3nt: TGTGCCAGCAGCCGGACAGGAGCTGGGGCCAACGTCCTGACTTTC
CDR3aa: CASSRTGAGANVLTF
v_gene: TRBV2
d_gene: TRBD1
j_gene: TRBJ2-6
abundance: -

CDR3nt: TGTGCCAGCAGCCAAGCTCTGGGCTCCTACAATGAGCAGTTCTTC
CDR3aa: CASSQALGSYNEQFF
v_gene: TRBV14
d_gene: -
j_gene: TRBJ2-1
abundance: -

CDR3nt: TGTGCCAGCAGTTGGGACAGGGCTGGGGCCAACGTCCTGACTTTC
CDR3aa: CASSWDRAGANVLTF
v_gene: TRBV2
d_gene: TRBD1
j_gene: TRBJ2-6
abundance: -

CDR3nt: TGTGCCAGCAGCCGGACAGGGGTGAGCACAGATACGCAGTATTTT
CDR3aa: CASSRTGVSTDTQYF
v_gene: TRBV28
d_gene: TRBD1
j_gene: TRBJ2-3
abundance: -

CDR3nt: TGTGCCAGCAGCAAACCGGGGCCCGGAAACACCATATATTTT
CDR3aa: CASSKPGPGNTIYF
v_gene: TRBV21-1
d_gene: -
j_gene: TRBJ1-3
abundance: -

CDR3nt: TGTGCCACCAGTGACCCCTCACCCAAAAACATTCAGTACTTC
CDR3aa: CATSDPSPKNIQYF
v_gene: TRBV24-1
d_gene: -
j_gene: TRBJ2-4
abundance: -

CDR3nt: TGTGCCAGCAGCCAAGGGGACAGGGTCTATGGCTACACCTTC
CDR3aa: CASSQGDRVYGYTF
v_gene: TRBV6-5
d_gene: TRBD1
j_gene: TRBJ1-2
abundance: -

CDR3nt: TGTGCCAGCAGTTACTCTCGAGGGGTGAACACTGAAGCTTTCTTT
CDR3aa: CASSYSRGVNTEAFF
v_gene: TRBV6-6
d_gene: -
j_gene: TRBJ1-1
abundance: few

CDR3nt: TGCGCCAGCAGTGGAACGGGAGGGCCCGCCGGGGAGCTGTTTTTT
CDR3aa: CASSGTGGPAGELFF
v_gene: TRBV10-1
d_gene: TRBD2
j_gene: TRBJ2-2
abundance: -

CDR3nt: TGTGCCAGCAGTTTAAGACTCCTGTACGAGCAGTACTTC
CDR3aa: CASSLRLLYEQYF
v_gene: TRBV28
d_gene: -
j_gene: TRBJ2-7
abundance: few

CDR3nt: TGTGCCAGCAGCCTACGGACGGGACAGGGGGAAGGAGAGACCCAGTACTTC
CDR3aa: CASSLRTGQGEGETQYF
v_gene: TRBV13
d_gene: TRBD1
j_gene: TRBJ2-5
abundance: -

CDR3nt: TGTGCCAGCAGCTTCTTTCTGGTAGCGGGAGGAGATACGCAGTATTTT
CDR3aa: CASSFFLVAGGDTQYF
v_gene: TRBV7-9
d_gene: TRBD2
j_gene: TRBJ2-3
abundance: -

CDR3nt: TGTGCCAGCAGCTTAACACGTCACCAAGAGACCCAGTACTTC
CDR3aa: CASSLTRHQETQYF
v_gene: TRBV7-2
d_gene: -
j_gene: TRBJ2-5
abundance: once

CDR3nt: TGCGCCAGCAGCAAAGGGGACTGGGAGAGAGAGACCCAGTACTTC
CDR3aa: CASSKGDWERETQYF
v_gene: TRBV5-1
d_gene: -
j_gene: TRBJ2-5
abundance: -

CDR3nt: TGTGCCAGCAGTTTGGGGACTAGAAACACCGGGGAGCTGTTTTTT
CDR3aa: CASSLGTRNTGELFF
v_gene: TRBV28
d_gene: TRBD2
j_gene: TRBJ2-2
abundance: -

CDR3nt: TGTGCCAGCAAGTCGGAGATTTTAGCTTTCTTT
CDR3aa: CASKSEILAFF
v_gene: TRBV2
d_gene: -
j_gene: TRBJ1-1
abundance: few

CDR3nt: TGTGCCAGCAGTTACTCCGGGGGTAAGGGGTTTCAGCCCCAGCATTTT
CDR3aa: CASSYSGGKGFQPQHF
v_gene: TRBV6-2/TRBV6-3
d_gene: -
j_gene: TRBJ1-5
abundance: -

CDR3nt: TGTGCCAGCTCACCATCTGTGGCAGCGTACGAGCAGTACTTC
CDR3aa: CASSPSVAAYEQYF
v_gene: TRBV18
d_gene: -
j_gene: TRBJ2-7
abundance: -

CDR3nt: TGTGCCAGCAGCTTAAGACTAGCGGTGGTTAGCTCCTACAATGAGCAGTTCTTC
CDR3aa: CASSLRLAVVSSYNEQFF
v_gene: TRBV11-2
d_gene: TRBD2
j_gene: TRBJ2-1
abundance: -

CDR3nt: TGCAGCGTTGATAATAGCGCAAGGGATACGCAGTATTTT
CDR3aa: CSVDNSARDTQYF
v_gene: TRBV29-1
d_gene: -
j_gene: TRBJ2-3
abundance: once

CDR3nt: TGTGCCAGCAGCCAAGTCGGGGGGCGTTCAGGCGAGCAGTACTTC
CDR3aa: CASSQVGGRSGEQYF
v_gene: TRBV3-1/TRBV3-2
d_gene: -
j_gene: TRBJ2-7
abundance: -

CDR3nt: TGTGCCAGCCAGGGGAGAGGAAACACCATATATTTT
CDR3aa: CASQGRGNTIYF
v_gene: TRBV11-2
d_gene: -
j_gene: TRBJ1-3
abundance: -

CDR3nt: TGTGCCAGCAGGCTAGGGACAGACACTGAAGCTTTCTTT
CDR3aa: CASRLGTDTEAFF
v_gene: TRBV2
d_gene: TRBD1
j_gene: TRBJ1-1
abundance: -

CDR3nt: TGTGCCAGCAGTAGATGGGACACTGGGGGGGGCTACACCTTC
CDR3aa: CASSRWDTGGGYTF
v_gene: TRBV27
d_gene: -
j_gene: TRBJ1-2
abundance: -

CDR3nt: TGTGCCAGCTCTCTCAATGGCCCACCCGATACGCAGTATTTT
CDR3aa: CASSLNGPPDTQYF
v_gene: TRBV18
d_gene: -
j_gene: TRBJ2-3
abundance: -

CDR3nt: TGTGCCAGCCTCGAAAGGGGGGTTTGGGGAAACACCATATATTTT
CDR3aa: CASLERGVWGNTIYF
v_gene: TRBV28
d_gene: -
j_gene: TRBJ1-3
abundance: -

CDR3nt: TGCAGCGCCCGACCCCCCGGGAGTCGCTACAATGAGCAGTTCTTC
CDR3aa: CSARPPGSRYNEQFF
v_gene: TRBV29-1
d_gene: -
j_gene: TRBJ2-1
abundance: -

CDR3nt: TGTGCCAGCAGCAAGTCCTCCGTGCAGTTCTTC
CDR3aa: CASSKSSVQFF
v_gene: TRBV21-1
d_gene: -
j_gene: TRBJ2-1
abundance: -

CDR3nt: TGTGCCAGCAACTTAGCGGGAGGGTACGAGCAGTACTTC
CDR3aa: CASNLAGGYEQYF
v_gene: TRBV27
d_gene: TRBD2
j_gene: TRBJ2-7
abundance: -

CDR3nt: TGTGCCAGCAGTCAACGGACAGGAACCTACGAGCAGTACTTC
CDR3aa: CASSQRTGTYEQYF
v_gene: TRBV6-5
d_gene: TRBD1
j_gene: TRBJ2-7
abundance: -

CDR3nt: TGTGCCAGCAGCTCGGGTGGGGTCCTAAGTCAAGGTGGCTACACCTTC
CDR3aa: CASSSGGVLSQGGYTF
v_gene: TRBV5-6
d_gene: -
j_gene: TRBJ1-2
abundance: -